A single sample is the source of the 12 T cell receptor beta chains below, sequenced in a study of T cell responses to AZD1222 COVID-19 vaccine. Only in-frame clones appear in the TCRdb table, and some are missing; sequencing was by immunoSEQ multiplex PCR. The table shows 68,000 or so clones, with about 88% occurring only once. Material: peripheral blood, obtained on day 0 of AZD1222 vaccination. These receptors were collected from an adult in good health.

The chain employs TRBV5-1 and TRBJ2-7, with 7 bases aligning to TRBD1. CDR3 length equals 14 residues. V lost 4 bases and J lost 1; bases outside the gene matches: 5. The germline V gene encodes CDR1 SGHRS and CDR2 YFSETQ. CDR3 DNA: TGCGCCAGCAGCCGGGACAGCTCATCCTACGAGCAGTACTTC. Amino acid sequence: CASSRDSSSYEQYF.

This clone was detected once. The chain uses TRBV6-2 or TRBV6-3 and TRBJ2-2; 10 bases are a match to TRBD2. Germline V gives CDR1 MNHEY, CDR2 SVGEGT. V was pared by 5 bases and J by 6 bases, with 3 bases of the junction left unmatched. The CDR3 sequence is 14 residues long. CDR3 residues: CASSRLAGAGELFF. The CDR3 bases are TGTGCCAGCAGTCGGCTAGCGGGAGCCGGGGAGCTGTTTTTT.

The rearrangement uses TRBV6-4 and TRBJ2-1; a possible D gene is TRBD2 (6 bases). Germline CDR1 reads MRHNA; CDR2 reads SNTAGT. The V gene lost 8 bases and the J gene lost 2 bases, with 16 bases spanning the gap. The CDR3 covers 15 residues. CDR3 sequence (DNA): TGTGCCAGCGGGCCGGGACTGGGGGCCTACAATGAGCAGTTCTTC. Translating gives CASGPGLGAYNEQFF.

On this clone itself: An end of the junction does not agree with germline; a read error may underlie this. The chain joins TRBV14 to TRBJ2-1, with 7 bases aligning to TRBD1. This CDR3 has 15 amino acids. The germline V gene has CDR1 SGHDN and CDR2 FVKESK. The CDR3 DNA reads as TGTGCCAGCAGCCCTCGGGACAGACCCTACATTGAGCAGTTCTTC. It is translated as CASSPRDRPYIEQFF.

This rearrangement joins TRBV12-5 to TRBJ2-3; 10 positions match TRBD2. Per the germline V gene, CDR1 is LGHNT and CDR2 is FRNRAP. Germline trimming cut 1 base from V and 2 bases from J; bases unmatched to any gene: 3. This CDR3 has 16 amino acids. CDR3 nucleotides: TGTGCTAGTGGTTTGGGGGGACTAGCGAACACAGATACGCAGTATTTT. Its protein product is CASGLGGLANTDTQYF. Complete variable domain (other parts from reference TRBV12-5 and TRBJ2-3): DARVTQTPRHKVTEMGQEVTMRCQPILGHNTVFWYRQTMMQGLELLAYFRNRAPLDDSGMPKDRFSAEMPDATLATLKIQPSEPRDSAVYFCASGLGGLANTDTQYFGPGTRLTVL.

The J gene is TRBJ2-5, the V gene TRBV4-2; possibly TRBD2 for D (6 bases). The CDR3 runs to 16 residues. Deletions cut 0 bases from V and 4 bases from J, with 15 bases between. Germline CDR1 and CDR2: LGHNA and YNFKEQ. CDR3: CASSQDMDGGGETQYF. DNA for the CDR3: TGTGCCAGCAGCCAAGATATGGACGGGGGAGGAGAGACCCAGTACTTC.

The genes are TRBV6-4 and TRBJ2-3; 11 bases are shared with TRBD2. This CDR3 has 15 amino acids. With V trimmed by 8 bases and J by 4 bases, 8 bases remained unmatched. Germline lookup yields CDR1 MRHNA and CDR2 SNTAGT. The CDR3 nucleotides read TGTGCCAGCGGAACTAGCGGGAGTTTACCAGATACGCAGTATTTT. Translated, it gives CASGTSGSLPDTQYF.

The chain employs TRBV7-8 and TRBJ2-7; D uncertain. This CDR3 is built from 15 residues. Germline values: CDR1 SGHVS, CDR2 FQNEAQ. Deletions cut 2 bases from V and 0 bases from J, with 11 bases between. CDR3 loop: CASSLMRRSSYEQYF. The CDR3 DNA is TGTGCCAGCAGCTTAATGCGTAGAAGCTCCTACGAGCAGTACTTC. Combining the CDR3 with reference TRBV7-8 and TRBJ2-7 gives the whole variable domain GAGVSQSPRYKVAKRGQDVALRCDPISGHVSLFWYQQALGQGPEFLTYFQNEAQLDKSGLPSDRFFAERPEGSVSTLKIQRTQQEDSAVYLCASSLMRRSSYEQYFGPGTRLTVT.

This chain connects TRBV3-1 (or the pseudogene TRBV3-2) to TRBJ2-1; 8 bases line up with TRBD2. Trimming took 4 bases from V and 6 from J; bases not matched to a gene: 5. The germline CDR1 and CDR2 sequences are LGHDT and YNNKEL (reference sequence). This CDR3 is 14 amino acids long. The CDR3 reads CASSRPSGSNEQFF. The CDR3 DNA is TGTGCCAGCAGCCGACCCAGCGGGAGCAATGAGCAGTTCTTC.

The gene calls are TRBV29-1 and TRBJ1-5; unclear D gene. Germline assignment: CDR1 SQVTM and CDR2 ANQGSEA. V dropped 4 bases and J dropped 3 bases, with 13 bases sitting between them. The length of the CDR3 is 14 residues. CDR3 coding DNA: TGCAGCGTTGCGTTCGGGCGTGCCAATCAGCCCCAGCATTTT. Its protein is CSVAFGRANQPQHF.

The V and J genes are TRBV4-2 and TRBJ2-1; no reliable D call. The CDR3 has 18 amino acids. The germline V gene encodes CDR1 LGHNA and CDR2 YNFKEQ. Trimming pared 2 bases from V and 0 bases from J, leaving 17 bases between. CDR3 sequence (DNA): TGTGCCAGCAGCCAAATGTTTAGGGTCAGGAGCTCCTACAATGAGCAGTTCTTC. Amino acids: CASSQMFRVRSSYNEQFF.

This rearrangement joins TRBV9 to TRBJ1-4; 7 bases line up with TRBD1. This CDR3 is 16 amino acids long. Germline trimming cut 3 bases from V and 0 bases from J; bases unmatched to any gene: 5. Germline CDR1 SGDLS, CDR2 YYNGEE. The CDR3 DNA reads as TGTGCCAGCAGCGCAGGGGGACAGACAACTAATGAAAAACTGTTTTTT. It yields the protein CASSAGGQTTNEKLFF.